This T cell receptor (beta chain) was identified during a study of T-cell memory formation after mild COVID-19. Study conclusions and caveats: Among CD4+ contracting clones, most were CM and EM, and CD8+ ones EMRA. The authors did not confirm SARS-CoV-2 specificity of second-wave clones peaking day 37. Pre-infection memory already had some responding clones, implying cross-reactive memory joined.

Employing constant-segment primers, 5'RACE generated TCR alpha and TCR beta cDNA libraries bearing sample barcodes and UMIs. TCRdb fed the 5' RACE reads into MiXCR, producing one record per CDR3 protein. The sample has approximately 500,000 distinct CDR3 sequences; nearly 25% are singletons. Trimming took 5 bases from V and 3 from J, leaving 20 bases between them. This CDR3 contains 16 residues. Germline lookup yields CDR1 DFQATT and CDR2 SNEGSKA (reference sequence). This clonotype occurred a few times. The antigen is not known. The specimen was PBMCs or a T cell subset sorted from them (not recorded which). V and J are TRBV20-1 and TRBJ2-1, with D uncertain. The clonotype was recovered from an adult woman who had mild COVID-19 (a few samples of this study predate the infection). Cell type and time point are not known. The CDR3 DNA follows: TGCAGTGCTCCGAGTCCAGGTCACGTGCGCTACAATGAGCAGTTCTTC. Its translation: CSAPSPGHVRYNEQFF.